This T cell receptor beta chain was documented in a study of control samples from healthy donors and cancer patients. This clone was detected once. Repertoires were generated with immunoSEQ multiplex PCR, while TCRdb's copy carries only in-frame clones and drops some. The sample lists tens of thousands of clones, approximately 88% seen once, with approximately 16% in the top ten. CDR3 length equals 12 residues. Germline V gene data show CDR1 as ENHRY and CDR2 as SYGVKD. Trimming removed 4 bases from V and 4 bases from J, with 7 bases in between. The chain employs TRBV10-3 and TRBJ2-5; D unresolved. Sequencing input: blood. The receptor was derived from a man between 45 and 60 years old in good health. The CDR3 nucleotides read TGTGCCATCAGTGTTGGTCGAGAGACCCAGTACTTC. It specifies CAISVGRETQYF.